The T cell receptor beta chain described here comes from a study of blood T cell repertoires in COVID-19. This table comes from immunoSEQ multiplex PCR, and its TCRdb copy is limited to in-frame clones, with some not included. The data contain roughly 220,000 clones, 75% to 85% of them singletons. Germline-derived CDR1 and CDR2 are GTSNPN and SVGIG (reference sequence). CDR3 length: 15 residues. V was clipped by 5 bases and J by 0 bases, with 16 bases between them. This chain uses TRBV30 with TRBJ2-5; D possibly corresponds to TRBD1 (6 bases). This clonotype was sampled from a woman aged 40 to 50 who had recovered from COVID-19. The sample consisted of peripheral blood. The CDR3 protein is CAWGLGTLYQETQYF. The CDR3 DNA sequence: TGTGCCTGGGGCCTCGGGACACTGTACCAAGAGACCCAGTACTTC.